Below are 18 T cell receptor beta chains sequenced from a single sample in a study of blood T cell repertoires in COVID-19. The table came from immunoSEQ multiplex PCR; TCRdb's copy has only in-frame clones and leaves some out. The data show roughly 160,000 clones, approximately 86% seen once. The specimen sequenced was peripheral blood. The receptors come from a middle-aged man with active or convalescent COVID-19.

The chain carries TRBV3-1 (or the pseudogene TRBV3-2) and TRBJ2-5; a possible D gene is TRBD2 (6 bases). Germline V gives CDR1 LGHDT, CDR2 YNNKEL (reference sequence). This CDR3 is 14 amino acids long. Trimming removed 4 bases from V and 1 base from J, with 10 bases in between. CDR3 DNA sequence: TGTGCCAGCAGCCCCCCGGGACTCCAAGAGACCCAGTACTTC. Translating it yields CASSPPGLQETQYF.

CDR3 in amino acids: CASSLVGAAEAFF. The CDR3, as DNA: TGCGCCAGCAGCTTGGTGGGGGCGGCTGAAGCTTTCTTT. The chain joins TRBV5-1 to TRBJ1-1, with D tentatively TRBD1 (6 bases). Germline CDR1 and CDR2: SGHRS and YFSETQ. The CDR3 is 13 residues long. Trimming removed 0 bases at V and 6 bases at J, with 9 bases between. Full variable domain (rest looked up from reference TRBV5-1 and TRBJ1-1): KAGVTQTPRYLIKTRGQQVTLSCSPISGHRSVSWYQQTPGQGLQFLFEYFSETQRNKGNFPGRFSGRQFSNSRSEMNVSTLELGDSALYLCASSLVGAAEAFFGQGTRLTVV.

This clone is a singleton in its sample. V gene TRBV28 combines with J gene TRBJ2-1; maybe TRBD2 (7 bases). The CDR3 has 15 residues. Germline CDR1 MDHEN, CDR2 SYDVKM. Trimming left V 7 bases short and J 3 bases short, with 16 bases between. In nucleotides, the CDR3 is TGTGCCAGCAATTATGGGGGGGGCAGCTACAATGAGCAGTTCTTC. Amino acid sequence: CASNYGGGSYNEQFF.

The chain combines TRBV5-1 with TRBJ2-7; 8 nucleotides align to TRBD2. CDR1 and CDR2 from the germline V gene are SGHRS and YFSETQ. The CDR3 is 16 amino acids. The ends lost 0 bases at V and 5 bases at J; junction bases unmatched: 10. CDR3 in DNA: TGCGCCAGCAGCTTGGAAGGATTTAGCGGGATCCACGAGCAGTACTTC. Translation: CASSLEGFSGIHEQYF.

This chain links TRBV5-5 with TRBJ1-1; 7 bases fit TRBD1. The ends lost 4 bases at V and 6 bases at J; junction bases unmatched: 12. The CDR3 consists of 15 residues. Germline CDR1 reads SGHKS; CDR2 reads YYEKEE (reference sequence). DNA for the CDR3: TGTGCCAGCAGCCGCCGACAGGGTAACATGGCTGAAGCTTTCTTT. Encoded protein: CASSRRQGNMAEAFF.

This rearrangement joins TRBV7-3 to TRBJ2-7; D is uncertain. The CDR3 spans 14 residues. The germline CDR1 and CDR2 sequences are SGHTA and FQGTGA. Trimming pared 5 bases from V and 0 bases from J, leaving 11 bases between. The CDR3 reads CASSPQPSSYEQYF. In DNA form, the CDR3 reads TGTGCCAGCAGCCCCCAGCCTAGCTCCTACGAGCAGTACTTC. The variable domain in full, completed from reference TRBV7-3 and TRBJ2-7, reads GAGVSQTPSNKVTEKGKYVELRCDPISGHTALYWYRQSLGQGPEFLIYFQGTGAADDSGLPNDRFFAVRPEGSVSTLKIQRTERGDSAVYLCASSPQPSSYEQYFGPGTRLTVT.

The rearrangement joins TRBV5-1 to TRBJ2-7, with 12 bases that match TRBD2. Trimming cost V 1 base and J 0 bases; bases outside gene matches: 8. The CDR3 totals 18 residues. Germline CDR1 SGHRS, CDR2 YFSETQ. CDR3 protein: CASSLISRLAGVSYEQYF. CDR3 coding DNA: TGCGCCAGCAGCTTGATATCAAGACTAGCGGGGGTCTCCTACGAGCAGTACTTC.

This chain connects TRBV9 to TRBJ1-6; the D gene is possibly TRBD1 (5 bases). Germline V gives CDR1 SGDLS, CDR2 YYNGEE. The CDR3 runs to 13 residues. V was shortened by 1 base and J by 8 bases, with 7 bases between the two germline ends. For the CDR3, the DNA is TGTGCCAGCAGCGTAACCAGGGATTCACCCCTCCACTTT. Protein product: CASSVTRDSPLHF.

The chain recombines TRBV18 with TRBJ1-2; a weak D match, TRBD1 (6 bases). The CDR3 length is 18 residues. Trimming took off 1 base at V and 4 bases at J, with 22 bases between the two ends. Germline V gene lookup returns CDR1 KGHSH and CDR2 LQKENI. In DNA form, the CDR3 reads TGTGCCAGCTCACCACGACAGGTTCAACTCCTAGACCCCTATGGCTACACCTTC. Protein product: CASSPRQVQLLDPYGYTF.

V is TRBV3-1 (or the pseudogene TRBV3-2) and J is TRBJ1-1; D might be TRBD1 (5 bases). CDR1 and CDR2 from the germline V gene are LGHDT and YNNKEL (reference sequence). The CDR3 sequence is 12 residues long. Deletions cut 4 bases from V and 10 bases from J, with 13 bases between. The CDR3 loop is CASSPREGGAFF. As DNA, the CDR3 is TGTGCCAGCAGCCCCAGGGAGGGAGGAGCTTTCTTT.

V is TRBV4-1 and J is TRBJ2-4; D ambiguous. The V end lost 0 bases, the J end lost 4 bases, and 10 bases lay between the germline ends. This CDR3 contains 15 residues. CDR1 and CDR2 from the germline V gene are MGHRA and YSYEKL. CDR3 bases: TGCGCCAGCAGCCAAGACCCAGCGCGGAAAAACATTCAGTACTTC. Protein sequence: CASSQDPARKNIQYF.

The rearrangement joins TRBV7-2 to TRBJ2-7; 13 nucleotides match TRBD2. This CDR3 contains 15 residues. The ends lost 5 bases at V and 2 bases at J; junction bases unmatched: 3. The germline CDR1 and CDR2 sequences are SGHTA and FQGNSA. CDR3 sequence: CASSPGLAGAYEQYF. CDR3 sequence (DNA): TGTGCCAGCAGCCCCGGACTAGCGGGAGCCTACGAGCAGTACTTC.

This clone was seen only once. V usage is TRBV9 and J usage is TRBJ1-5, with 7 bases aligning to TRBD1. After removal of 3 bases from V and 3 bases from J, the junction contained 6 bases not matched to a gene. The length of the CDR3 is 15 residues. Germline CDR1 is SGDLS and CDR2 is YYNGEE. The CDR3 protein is CASSAMGQHNQPQHF. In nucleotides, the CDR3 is TGTGCCAGCAGCGCAATGGGACAGCACAATCAGCCCCAGCATTTT.

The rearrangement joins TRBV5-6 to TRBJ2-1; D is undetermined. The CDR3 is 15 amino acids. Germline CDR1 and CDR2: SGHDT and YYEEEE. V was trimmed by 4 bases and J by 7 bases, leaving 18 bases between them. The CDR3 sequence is CASSPVIRLQNEQFF. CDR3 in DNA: TGTGCCAGCAGCCCTGTCATCCGGCTACAGAATGAGCAGTTCTTC.

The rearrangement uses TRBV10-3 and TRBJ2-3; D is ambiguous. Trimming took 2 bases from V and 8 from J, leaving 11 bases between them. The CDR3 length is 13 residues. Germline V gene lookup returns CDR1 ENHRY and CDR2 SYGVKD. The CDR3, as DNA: TGTGCCATCAGTGAGACCCAAAGCCCTACGCAGTATTTT. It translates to CAISETQSPTQYF.

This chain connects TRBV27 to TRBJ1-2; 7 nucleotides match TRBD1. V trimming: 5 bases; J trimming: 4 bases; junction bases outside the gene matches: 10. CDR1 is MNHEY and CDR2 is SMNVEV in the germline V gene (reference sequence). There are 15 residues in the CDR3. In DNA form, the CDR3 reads TGTGCCAGCAGTCGAAAAGGACAGGACCTCTATGGCTACACCTTC. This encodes CASSRKGQDLYGYTF.

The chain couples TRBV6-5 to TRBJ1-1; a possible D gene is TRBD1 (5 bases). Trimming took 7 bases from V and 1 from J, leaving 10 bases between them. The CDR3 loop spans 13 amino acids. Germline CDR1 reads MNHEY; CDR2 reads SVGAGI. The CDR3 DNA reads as TGTGCCAGCATGGGGACTGAGAACACTGAAGCTTTCTTT. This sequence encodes CASMGTENTEAFF.

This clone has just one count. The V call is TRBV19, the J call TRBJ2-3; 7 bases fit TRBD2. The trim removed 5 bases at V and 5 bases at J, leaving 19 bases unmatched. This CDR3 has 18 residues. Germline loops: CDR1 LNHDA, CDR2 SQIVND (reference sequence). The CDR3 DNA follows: TGTGCCAGTAGTCCCACACGTGGGAGGGTTGGCTTACGAGATACGCAGTATTTT. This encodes CASSPTRGRVGLRDTQYF.